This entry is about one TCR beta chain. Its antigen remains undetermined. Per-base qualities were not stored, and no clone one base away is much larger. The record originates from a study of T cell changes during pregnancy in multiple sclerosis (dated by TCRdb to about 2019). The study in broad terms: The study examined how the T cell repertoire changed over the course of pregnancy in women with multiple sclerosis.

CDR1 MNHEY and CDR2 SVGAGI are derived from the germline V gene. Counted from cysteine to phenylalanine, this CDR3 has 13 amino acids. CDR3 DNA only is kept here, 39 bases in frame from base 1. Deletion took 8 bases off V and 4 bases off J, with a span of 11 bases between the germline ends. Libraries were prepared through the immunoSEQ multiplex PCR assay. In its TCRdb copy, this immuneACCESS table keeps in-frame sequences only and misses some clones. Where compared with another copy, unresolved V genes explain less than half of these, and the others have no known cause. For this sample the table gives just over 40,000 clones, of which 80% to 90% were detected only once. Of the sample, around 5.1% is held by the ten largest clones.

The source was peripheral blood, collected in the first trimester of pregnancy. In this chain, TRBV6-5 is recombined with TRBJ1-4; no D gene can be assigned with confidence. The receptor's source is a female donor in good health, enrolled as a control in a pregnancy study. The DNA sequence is TGTGCCAGCGGCGGGATTGATAATGAAAAACTGTTTTTT. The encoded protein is CASGGIDNEKLFF.